Listed here is a single TCR beta chain. Its antigen is still unknown. Trimming shortened V by 5 bases and J by 5 bases, and 21 bases separated the two germline ends. Germline V gene data show CDR1 as SGHVS and CDR2 as FQNEAQ. CDR3 length: 16 residues. The data stem from a study of OX40 agonist ivuxolimab in advanced cancers. The wider study: The group had a mean age of roughly 56 years, ranged from about 20 to 79, and was 80% to 85% male.

TCRdb keeps only in-frame clones here, not all; method: immunoSEQ multiplex PCR. The table includes approximately 20,000 clones, just under 90% detected once. Study outcomes and limitations: Blood T cells, both CD4+ and CD8+, expanded clonally by week 6 at 0.1 to 3.0 mg/kg.

Anyone with autoimmune disease history or systemic immunosuppression was excluded. This sequence originates from an adult with an advanced solid tumor such as melanoma, head and neck, liver or kidney cancer. The specimen comprised CD4+ or CD8+ T cells sorted from blood, sampled in a trial of the OX40 agonist ivuxolimab. V usage is TRBV7-8 and J usage is TRBJ2-5; tentative D call: TRBD2 (6 bases). The CDR3 bases are TGTGCCAGCAGCAATCCGGAACCGGGGGTAGGGGAGACCCAGTACTTC. Translated, it gives CASSNPEPGVGETQYF.